The clone carrying this T cell receptor (beta chain) was observed once. Its antigen is undetermined. Genomic DNA provided the template from which TCR beta VDJ and CDR3 profiles were obtained. TCRdb passed the reads through MiXCR, listing each CDR3 protein once. The table records about half a million distinct CDR3 sequences, under 40% of them present only once. This sample was included in a study of CD8+CD57+ T cells in acquired aplastic anemia. Study background: Sorted CD4+ and CD8+ cells yielded DNA averaging around 3.2 ug.

Whole-study findings and limits: Patients showed no significant difference from controls in CD8+ Simpson's diversity.

The patients chosen for sequencing had shown expansion of CD8+CD57+ cells (detected by flow cytometry). Prior therapy had not been administered to any patient at the time of blood sampling. V gave up 1 base and J gave up 6 bases; unmatched junction bases: 12. CDR1 and CDR2 (germline): SGHAT, FQNNGV. The CDR3 loop spans 17 amino acids. This TCR derives from a human donor with aplastic anemia. Sequencing was carried out using sorted CD4+, CD8+, or CD8+CD57+ T cells (not recorded which) from PBMCs. V is TRBV11-2 and J is TRBJ1-1; 9 bases match TRBD1. The CDR3 coding sequence is TGTGCCAGCAGCTTAGTGAGACAGGGGGGGGTTAGGGCTGAAGCTTTCTTT. Protein: CASSLVRQGGVRAEAFF.